The present T cell receptor beta chain was sequenced within a study of identical twins. Template switching supplied a universal primer site; unique molecular identifiers were carried on the cDNA. From the 5' RACE reads, TCRdb called clonotypes with MiXCR, one entry per CDR3 protein. The sample lists a few hundred thousand distinct CDR3 sequences, about 16% occurring once. Trimming stripped 1 base from V and 6 bases from J, with 12 bases between. The CDR3 extends over 15 amino acids. Germline CDR1 reads SGHTA; CDR2 reads FQGNSA. The data were also submitted as part of a second study, on yellow fever vaccine responses in identical twins.

This TCR was sampled from a woman under 30 in good health. The sequenced sample was CD4+ T cells sorted from blood. The chain carries TRBV7-2 and TRBJ2-2; no reliable D call. For the CDR3, the DNA is TGTGCCAGCAGCTTAGTTACTGGTTGGGCCGGGGAGCTGTTTTTT. It codes for CASSLVTGWAGELFF.